The 32 T cell receptor beta chains in this list originate from one sample, sequenced in a study of blood T cell repertoires in COVID-19. Using immunoSEQ multiplex PCR, the repertoire was profiled, and TCRdb retains in-frame clones only, with some absent. The sample has about 670,000 clones, about 87% seen once. Sequences were obtained from peripheral blood. These receptors came from a woman younger than 35 with acute or convalescent COVID-19.

The chain combines TRBV11-2 with TRBJ2-1; tentatively, D is TRBD2 (5 bases). V lost 2 bases, J lost 4 bases, and 18 bases lay in between. The CDR3 sequence is 17 residues long. Germline lookup yields CDR1 SGHAT and CDR2 FQNNGV. CDR3 residues: CASSLMVSENSYNEQFF. The CDR3 DNA is TGTGCCAGCAGCTTAATGGTTAGCGAAAACTCTTACAATGAGCAGTTCTTC.

The J gene is TRBJ2-1, the V gene TRBV30, with a tentative D call TRBD2 (7 bases). Germline CDR1 GTSNPN, CDR2 SVGIG (reference sequence). The V gene lost 3 bases and the J gene lost 5 bases, with 20 bases spanning the gap. The CDR3 runs to 16 residues. In nucleotides, the CDR3 is TGTGCCTGGAGACGGACGTGGCGGGGGCAAAACAATGAGCAGTTCTTC. The encoded protein is CAWRRTWRGQNNEQFF.

This clone was recorded once. This same CDR3 is encoded by further DNA sequences in the sample. The chain carries TRBV5-1 and TRBJ1-5; D perhaps matches TRBD1 (5 bases). CDR3 length: 14 residues. CDR1 and CDR2 from the germline V gene are SGHRS and YFSETQ. V was pared by 4 bases and J by 2 bases, with 10 bases between. DNA of the CDR3: TGCGCCAGCAGCCTCGGGGGTCGCAATCAGCCCCAGCATTTT. Translating gives CASSLGGRNQPQHF.

The rearrangement joins TRBV6-5 to TRBJ2-5; TRBD2 matches at 7 bases. Germline-derived CDR1 and CDR2 are MNHEY and SVGAGI. The CDR3 has 15 amino acids. The V and J ends lost 0 bases and 7 bases, in that order; junction bases with no gene match: 8. The CDR3 protein is CASSYSEAGEGTQYF. The CDR3 DNA reads TGTGCCAGCAGTTACTCGGAGGCCGGGGAGGGGACCCAGTACTTC.

CDR3 coding DNA: TGCAGCGTTGAAGATCTGGGGACAGGGAACACTGAAGCTTTCTTT. Translating gives CSVEDLGTGNTEAFF. V is TRBV29-1 and J is TRBJ1-1; TRBD1 matches at 8 bases. The trim removed 0 bases at V and 1 base at J, leaving 4 bases unmatched. Per germline, CDR1 SQVTM and CDR2 ANQGSEA. The CDR3 length is 15 residues.

The rearrangement uses TRBV6-5 and TRBJ1-2; D is uncertain. The CDR3 covers 12 residues. With 5 bases removed from V and 7 bases from J, the gap between germline ends came to 11 bases. Germline V gene data show CDR1 as MNHEY and CDR2 as SVGAGI. The chain's CDR3 is CASSRPGGGYTF. In nucleotides, the CDR3 is TGTGCCAGCAGTCGGCCCGGCGGTGGCTACACCTTC.

This chain connects TRBV18 to TRBJ2-7, with a tentative D call TRBD1 (6 bases). V was trimmed by 6 bases and J by 5 bases, leaving 14 bases between them. The CDR3 is 13 amino acids. CDR1 is KGHSH, CDR2 LQKENI, per germline. The CDR3 loop reads CASSPNRANEQYF. Here the CDR3 DNA reads TGTGCCAGCTCGCCAAACAGGGCTAACGAGCAGTACTTC.

This rearrangement joins TRBV6-5 to TRBJ2-3, with TRBD1 matching over 8 bases. Per germline, CDR1 MNHEY and CDR2 SVGAGI. V lost 0 bases and J lost 6; bases outside the gene matches: 8. This CDR3 spans 16 amino acids. The CDR3 loop reads CASSYSNGQGLDTQYF. CDR3 in DNA: TGTGCCAGCAGTTACTCGAACGGACAGGGACTTGATACGCAGTATTTT.

This chain uses TRBV15 with TRBJ1-5; TRBD1 is a possible D gene (6 bases). CDR3 length: 19 residues. The V end was cut by 0 bases, the J end by 0 bases, with 18 bases between. Germline-derived CDR1 and CDR2 are LNHNV and YYDKDF (reference sequence). DNA of the CDR3: TGTGCCACCAGCAGAGATCGATTTGGGAGACAGGATAGCAATCAGCCCCAGCATTTT. Translating it yields CATSRDRFGRQDSNQPQHF.

The chain uses TRBV6-4 and TRBJ2-5, with D maybe TRBD2 (5 bases). V lost 7 bases to trimming and J lost 3 bases, with 9 bases between them. Per the germline V gene, CDR1 is MRHNA and CDR2 is SNTAGT. The CDR3 has 12 residues. CDR3 residues: CASKLEEETQYF. The CDR3 DNA sequence: TGTGCCAGCAAACTGGAGGAAGAGACCCAGTACTTC.

V usage is TRBV11-3 and J usage is TRBJ1-2; 10 positions agree with TRBD1. The junction had 19 bases not matched to a gene; V was cut back by 5 bases and J by 4 bases. Germline assignment: CDR1 SGHNT and CDR2 YENEEA. The CDR3 length is 19 residues. CDR3 sequence reads: CASSTLARGQGKNAYGYTF. Written as DNA, the CDR3 is TGTGCCAGCAGCACGCTAGCCCGGGGACAGGGGAAGAACGCCTATGGCTACACCTTC.

V gene TRBV28 combines with J gene TRBJ1-6; D is perhaps TRBD1 (6 bases). The CDR3 extends over 16 amino acids. Germline values: CDR1 MDHEN, CDR2 SYDVKM. Between the trimmed V and J ends, which lost 5 bases and 2 bases, there was a span of 13 bases. The CDR3 DNA reads as TGTGCCAGCAGTACCGACAGGCCGACCTATAATTCACCCCTCCACTTT. Translation: CASSTDRPTYNSPLHF. The full variable domain, completed using reference TRBV28 and TRBJ1-6, is DVKVTQSSRYLVKRTGEKVFLECVQDMDHENMFWYRQDPGLGLRLIYFSYDVKMKEKGDIPEGYSVSREKKERFSLILESASTNQTSMYLCASSTDRPTYNSPLHFGNGTRLTVT.

V is TRBV2 and J is TRBJ2-3; TRBD2 agrees at 9 bases. This CDR3 region has 18 residues. V was clipped by 9 bases and J by 0 bases; unmatched bases: 16. Germline lookup yields CDR1 SNHLY and CDR2 FYNNEI. The CDR3 coding sequence is TGTGCCAGTCAAAGGGGAGCGGCTAGCGGGGCGAGCACAGATACGCAGTATTTT. Translation gives CASQRGAASGASTDTQYF.

The chain couples TRBV10-3 to TRBJ2-5; TRBD1 matches at 7 bases. The CDR3 is 14 residues long. Germline V lookup: CDR1 ENHRY, CDR2 SYGVKD. J gave up 4 bases and V 4 bases, and 6 bases lay outside the gene matches. CDR3 residues: CAISATGVGETQYF. Here the CDR3 DNA reads TGTGCCATCAGTGCTACAGGGGTAGGAGAGACCCAGTACTTC.

The chain couples TRBV24-1 to TRBJ2-3, with D perhaps TRBD2 (5 bases). CDR3 length equals 19 residues. Trimming stripped 8 bases from V and 5 bases from J, with 31 bases between. Germline CDR1 reads KGHDR; CDR2 reads SFDVKD. The CDR3 DNA follows: TGTGCCACCACGAAGGGCCTTGGGGAGACGTCGAAGGCAATAGATACGCAGTATTTT. Its protein product is CATTKGLGETSKAIDTQYF.

This clone has only a few counts. The rearrangement uses TRBV9 and TRBJ1-2; weak D call: TRBD1 (5 bases). V was shortened by 0 bases and J by 8 bases, with 14 bases between the two germline ends. The CDR3 has 14 residues. Germline assignment: CDR1 SGDLS and CDR2 YYNGEE. DNA of the CDR3: TGTGCCAGCAGCGTAGCTGGGGCGTATGACGGCTACACCTTC. Encoded protein: CASSVAGAYDGYTF.

The rearrangement joins TRBV7-2 to TRBJ1-5; 9 bases fit TRBD1. Germline CDR1 is SGHTA and CDR2 is FQGNSA. V was pared by 1 base and J by 1 base, with 2 bases of the junction left unmatched. This CDR3 region has 16 residues. CDR3 in amino acids: CASSLGGTGSNQPQHF. The CDR3, as DNA: TGTGCCAGCAGCTTAGGGGGGACAGGGAGCAATCAGCCCCAGCATTTT. Drawing the rest from reference TRBV7-2 and TRBJ1-5, the complete variable domain is GAGVSQSPSNKVTEKGKDVELRCDPISGHTALYWYRQSLGQGLEFLIYFQGNSAPDKSGLPSDRFSAERTGGSVSTLTIQRTQQEDSAVYLCASSLGGTGSNQPQHFGDGTRLSIL.

The chain couples TRBV19 to TRBJ1-5; D might be TRBD1 (6 bases). The CDR3 is made up of 13 amino acids. Germline V gene data show CDR1 as LNHDA and CDR2 as SQIVND (reference sequence). CDR3 protein: CATAAGQSQPQHF. The DNA for the CDR3 is TGTGCGACGGCTGCAGGACAGAGTCAGCCCCAGCATTTT.

The CDR3 DNA is TGTGCCAGCAGCCAAGTGGCTCAAGAGACCCAGTACTTC. It translates to CASSQVAQETQYF. This chain joins TRBV14 and TRBJ2-5, with no clear D. Germline CDR1 is SGHDN and CDR2 is FVKESK. The CDR3 is made up of 13 amino acids. Trimming pared 1 base from V and 2 bases from J, leaving 5 bases between.

This chain links TRBV4-1 with TRBJ2-5, with 9 bases that match TRBD2. V lost 1 base and J lost 0; bases outside the gene matches: 12. Germline CDR1 is MGHRA and CDR2 is YSYEKL. The CDR3 totals 19 residues. The CDR3 region is CASSQVMRRGGPYQETQYF. As DNA, the CDR3 is TGCGCCAGCAGCCAAGTCATGAGGCGGGGGGGCCCGTACCAAGAGACCCAGTACTTC.

CDR3 nucleotides: TGTGCCAGTAGCGAACAGGGGTCCGTGTCACCCCTCCACTTT. Translated: CASSEQGSVSPLHF. The J gene is TRBJ1-6, the V gene TRBV19, with 7 nucleotides matching TRBD1. CDR1 LNHDA and CDR2 SQIVND come from the germline V gene (reference sequence). The CDR3 is 14 amino acids. V shed 6 bases, J shed 10 bases, and the junction held 9 bases outside the gene matches.

This sequence joins TRBV7-9 and TRBJ1-4, with D tentatively TRBD1 (5 bases). Germline loops: CDR1 SEHNR, CDR2 FQNEAQ (reference sequence). This CDR3 has 15 amino acids. The V gene lost 5 bases and the J gene lost 2 bases, with 12 bases spanning the gap. This CDR3 reads CASSPVRGTNEKLFF. Written as DNA, the CDR3 is TGTGCCAGCAGCCCCGTCCGGGGGACTAATGAAAAACTGTTTTTT.

The chain joins TRBV30 to TRBJ1-2; the D gene is possibly TRBD1 (5 bases). CDR1 is GTSNPN and CDR2 is SVGIG in the germline V gene (reference sequence). V gave up 1 base and J gave up 5 bases, with 11 bases separating them. The CDR3 extends over 13 amino acids. The CDR3 sequence: CAWSEGIEYGYTF. DNA for the CDR3: TGTGCCTGGAGTGAGGGGATAGAGTATGGCTACACCTTC.

This clone was picked up one time. This sequence joins TRBV6-2 or TRBV6-3 and TRBJ1-5; possibly TRBD1 for D (5 bases). V was trimmed by 4 bases and J by 1 base, leaving 11 bases between them. CDR1 MNHEY and CDR2 SVGEGT come from the germline V gene. The length of the CDR3 is 15 residues. DNA for the CDR3: TGTGCCAGCAGTTTTCCAGGGATAAGCAATCAGCCCCAGCATTTT. It codes for CASSFPGISNQPQHF.

The J gene is TRBJ2-7, the V gene TRBV19; TRBD1 matches 10 bases. The germline CDR1 and CDR2 sequences are LNHDA and SQIVND (reference sequence). The CDR3 sequence is 15 residues long. The V and J ends lost 3 bases and 3 bases, in that order; junction bases with no gene match: 5. The CDR3 here is CASSITRDRGYEQYF. DNA for the CDR3: TGTGCCAGTAGTATTACCCGGGACAGGGGCTACGAGCAGTACTTC.

The rearrangement uses TRBV12-3 or TRBV12-4 and TRBJ2-7, with 8 nucleotides matching TRBD1. This CDR3 contains 13 residues. With V trimmed by 7 bases and J by 4 bases, 6 bases remained unmatched. The CDR3 spells CASISGGGYEQYF. The CDR3, as DNA: TGTGCCAGCATCTCAGGGGGCGGGTACGAGCAGTACTTC.

The chain has TRBV2 and TRBJ2-7, with D possibly TRBD1 on 6 matching bases. V was shortened by 5 bases and J by 5 bases, with 22 bases between the two germline ends. The CDR3 runs 16 residues. CDR1 is SNHLY, CDR2 FYNNEI, per germline. CDR3 region: CASSKGVSGAVHEQYF. In nucleotides, the CDR3 is TGTGCCAGCAGTAAGGGAGTTTCAGGGGCGGTCCACGAGCAGTACTTC.

The chain has TRBV19 and TRBJ2-7, with a tentative D call TRBD1 (5 bases). The CDR3 totals 15 residues. CDR1 is LNHDA, CDR2 SQIVND, per germline (reference sequence). With 3 bases removed from V and 4 bases from J, the gap between germline ends came to 16 bases. DNA for the CDR3: TGTGCCAGTAGTATCTACCAGGGTCAAGGATACGAGCAGTACTTC. Its translation: CASSIYQGQGYEQYF.

This chain links TRBV3-1 (or the pseudogene TRBV3-2) with TRBJ1-1, with a weak D call TRBD1 (5 bases). Trimming removed 0 bases from V and 0 bases from J, with 8 bases in between. The CDR3 is 15 amino acids. The germline CDR1 and CDR2 sequences are LGHDT and YNNKEL (reference sequence). CDR3 sequence (DNA): TGTGCCAGCAGCCAAGAATGGGGGGTGAACACTGAAGCTTTCTTT. It translates to CASSQEWGVNTEAFF.

CDR3 DNA: TGTGCCAGCAGTTTATACAGGGGGGCCTATGGCTACACCTTC. Translating gives CASSLYRGAYGYTF. This sequence joins TRBV27 and TRBJ1-2, with 8 positions matching TRBD1. The J segment lost 4 bases and the V segment lost 1 base, leaving 2 bases of the junction unmatched. The CDR3 is 14 amino acids. Germline CDR1 MNHEY, CDR2 SMNVEV (reference sequence).

J is TRBJ2-5 and V is TRBV23-1, with D perhaps TRBD2 (5 bases). TRBV23-1 is reported as an ORF; its role is uncertain. The CDR3 extends over 13 amino acids. Trimming removed 7 bases from V and 4 bases from J, with 13 bases in between. The CDR3 sequence is CASIAGEGETQYF. CDR3 sequence (DNA): TGCGCCAGCATCGCCGGGGAAGGAGAGACCCAGTACTTC.

This chain joins TRBV9 and TRBJ2-5; TRBD2 matches 8 bases. With 3 bases clipped from V and 5 bases from J, the junction kept 6 bases outside the gene matches. In germline, CDR1 is SGDLS, CDR2 YYNGEE. The CDR3 has 14 residues. The CDR3 DNA follows: TGTGCCAGCAGCGCCGGGGGGGCCTGGGAGACCCAGTACTTC. It translates to CASSAGGAWETQYF.